The entry below describes one T cell receptor (beta chain). Its antigen is undetermined. A multiplex PCR was run with 60 Vbeta primers and 13 Jbeta primers. Here immunoSEQ multiplex PCR was the method, and the copy in TCRdb shows in-frame clones only, minus some. The sample consists of 100,000 to 150,000 clones, about four fifths of them appearing once. This record belongs to a study of cytomegalovirus exposure and HLA in healthy donors. Study as a whole: The early release's HLA-typed donors yielded 80 million to 95 million unique TCRs. Broader study findings: The authors excluded some V segments, including TRBV6-2 and TRBV6-3, as indistinguishable.

Per germline, CDR1 SGHRS and CDR2 YFSETQ. The length of the CDR3 is 12 residues. Trimming removed 2 bases at V and 10 bases at J, with 10 bases between. The sequenced material came from PBMCs. The chain links TRBV5-1 to TRBJ2-1; possibly TRBD1 for D (6 bases). The source of this sequence is a middle-aged woman in good health and CMV-seropositive. The CDR3 DNA reads TGCGCCAGCAGCTTAACAGGGAACGAGCAGTTCTTC. It is translated as CASSLTGNEQFF. Using reference TRBV5-1 and TRBJ2-1 for the parts outside the CDR3, the full variable domain is KAGVTQTPRYLIKTRGQQVTLSCSPISGHRSVSWYQQTPGQGLQFLFEYFSETQRNKGNFPGRFSGRQFSNSRSEMNVSTLELGDSALYLCASSLTGNEQFFGPGTRLTVL.